The source of this TCR beta chain is a study of shared clonotypes between healthy human individuals. Points from the study as a whole: Compared with memory subsets, naive subsets generally had larger estimated richness. Approximately 5.3% was the fraction of naive CD4 clonotypes found shared across four donors.

Replicate PCRs run on sorted subsets employed around 200 ng DNA, approximately 30,000 T cell genomes. Produced via immunoSEQ multiplex PCR; TCRdb's table is partial and in-frame only. The sample contains millions of clones, about 93% of which appear only once. The naive CD8 fraction comprised CD45RO-negative cells positively selected for CCR7 and excluded terminally differentiated effector memory CD45RA+ cells. This CDR3 region has 13 residues. Germline-derived CDR1 and CDR2 are PRHDT and FYEKMQ (reference sequence). V was clipped by 5 bases and J by 1 base, with 8 bases between them. Points on this clone: The antigen is undetermined.

The rearrangement uses TRBV13 and TRBJ1-1; possibly TRBD1 for D (6 bases). The TCR was taken from a man aged 18 to 30 in good health. Some clones in this sample may be carry-over from other donors' samples. The material sequenced was naive CD8+ T cells from PBMCs. CDR3 bases: TGTGCCAGCAGCCAGACAGGGAACACTGAAGCTTTCTTT. It is translated as CASSQTGNTEAFF.